A selection of T cell receptor beta chains follows, all from one sample in a study of T cell repertoires in cytomegalovirus infection. TCRdb processed the reads anew with MiXCR; each CDR3 protein has one entry. Among around 800,000 distinct CDR3 sequences listed, approximately 29% were seen once. The antigens for these receptors are not known. The source was cultured CD8+ T cells from PBMCs, collected from culture after CMV antigen stimulation. Receptor source: a human donor in good health (CMV status not recorded). Some clones in this sample may be carry-over from other donors' samples. CDR3s include the opening cysteine and the closing phenylalanine or tryptophan. D genes are given only for firm matches. Size tells how often a clone was seen (once, few, many) or the class of an expanded clone, and some rows leave it out.

TRBV7-6	few	TRBJ2-7	TRBD1	CASGTASYEQYF	TGTGCCAGCGGGACAGCCTCCTACGAGCAGTACTTC
TRBV4-3	-	TRBJ2-2	-	CASSQVYGGELFF	TGCGCCAGCAGCCAAGTCTATGGCGGGGAGCTGTTTTTT
TRBV20-1	-	TRBJ1-5	TRBD1	CSAPGQGYQPQHF	TGCAGTGCACCCGGACAGGGATATCAGCCCCAGCATTTT
TRBV5-5	-	TRBJ1-1	TRBD1	CASSLRQGMMNTEAFF	TGTGCCAGCAGCTTAAGACAGGGGATGATGAACACTGAAGCTTTCTTT
TRBV6-5	few	TRBJ2-1	TRBD2	CASSYESLAGALRPYNEQFF	TGTGCCAGCAGTTACGAGAGTCTAGCGGGGGCCCTCCGCCCCTACAATGAGCAGTTCTTC
TRBV12-3/TRBV12-4	few	TRBJ1-5	-	CASSVGGISQPQHF	TGTGCCAGCAGCGTCGGGGGGATAAGCCAGCCCCAGCATTTT
TRBV6-6	-	TRBJ1-6	-	CASSNLQGFSYNSPLHF	TGTGCCAGCAGTAATCTACAGGGCTTCTCATATAATTCACCCCTCCACTTT
TRBV7-8	few	TRBJ2-7	-	CASSPWDRSYEQYF	TGTGCCAGCAGCCCCTGGGATAGGTCCTACGAGCAGTACTTC
TRBV12-3/TRBV12-4	-	TRBJ1-2	TRBD1	CASNFKVRDRADANYGYTF	TGTGCCAGCAATTTCAAAGTTCGGGACAGGGCTGATGCTAACTATGGCTACACCTTC
TRBV2	few	TRBJ1-2	-	CATLGGLGYTF	TGTGCCACCCTGGGGGGGCTAGGCTACACCTTC
TRBV7-2	many	TRBJ2-7	TRBD2	CASSLRLAGDEQYF	TGTGCCAGCAGCTTGAGGCTAGCGGGGGACGAGCAGTACTTC
TRBV20-1	-	TRBJ2-3	TRBD2	CSARETSGRPSTDTQYF	TGCAGTGCTAGGGAGACTAGCGGGCGGCCTAGCACAGATACGCAGTATTTT
TRBV12-3/TRBV12-4	-	TRBJ1-5	TRBD1	CASSPRTGESNQPQHF	TGTGCCAGCAGTCCCCGGACAGGGGAAAGCAATCAGCCCCAGCATTTT
TRBV7-6	few	TRBJ2-1	TRBD2	CASSFRLAEYNEQFF	TGTGCCAGCAGCTTCCGACTAGCGGAGTACAATGAGCAGTTCTTC
TRBV7-2	many	TRBJ1-3	-	CASRGFGGAYGNTIYF	TGTGCCAGCAGGGGCTTTGGAGGGGCATATGGAAACACCATATATTTT
TRBV20-1	-	TRBJ2-1	TRBD1	CSSTGTVFNWGSYNEQFF	TGCAGTTCAACCGGGACAGTCTTTAACTGGGGTTCCTACAATGAGCAGTTCTTC
TRBV7-8	-	TRBJ2-3	-	CASSFRRADTQYF	TGTGCCAGCAGCTTTAGGAGGGCAGATACGCAGTATTTT
TRBV24-1	once	TRBJ2-1	-	CATSGSGDYNEQFF	TGTGCCACCAGTGGCTCAGGGGATTACAATGAGCAGTTCTTC
TRBV19	-	TRBJ2-1	-	CASSPGWSELPFEQFF	TGTGCCAGTAGTCCTGGGTGGTCGGAGCTACCGTTCGAGCAGTTCTTC
TRBV7-8	many	TRBJ2-5	TRBD2	CASSEAGRSGDETQYF	TGTGCCAGCAGCGAGGCTGGGCGTAGCGGGGACGAGACCCAGTACTTC
TRBV20-1	-	TRBJ2-1	TRBD2	CSAPGAGVYNEQFF	TGCAGTGCCCCCGGAGCGGGGGTCTACAATGAGCAGTTCTTC
TRBV15	-	TRBJ1-5	TRBD1	CATSSQGASNQPQHF	TGTGCCACCAGTTCGCAGGGGGCGAGCAATCAGCCCCAGCATTTT
TRBV7-2	-	TRBJ2-3	-	CASIPPVADTQYF	TGTGCCAGCATTCCTCCGGTGGCAGATACGCAGTATTTT
TRBV6-1	few	TRBJ1-4	-	CASTSGRFFEKLFF	TGTGCCAGCACCTCCGGGAGGTTCTTCGAAAAACTGTTTTTT
TRBV7-2	many	TRBJ1-1	-	CASSPGTADTEAFF	TGTGCCAGCAGCCCCGGGACGGCAGACACTGAAGCTTTCTTT
TRBV7-6	-	TRBJ1-3	-	CASSPSHIQSGNTIYF	TGTGCCAGCAGCCCCTCCCACATCCAATCTGGAAACACCATATATTTT
TRBV20-1	-	TRBJ1-6	-	CSARDGVESPLHF	TGCAGTGCTAGAGATGGAGTGGAGTCACCCCTCCACTTT
TRBV12-3/TRBV12-4	many	TRBJ1-6	TRBD1	CASSPRDSYNSPLHF	TGTGCCAGCAGTCCCCGGGACAGTTATAATTCACCCCTCCACTTT
TRBV15	few	TRBJ1-6	-	CATSRVRAANSPLHF	TGTGCCACCAGCAGAGTTCGGGCAGCTAATTCACCCCTCCACTTT
TRBV27	-	TRBJ2-1	-	CASSRGGTHPNNEQFF	TGTGCCAGCAGTCGTGGGGGGACTCATCCTAACAATGAGCAGTTCTTC
TRBV7-6	few	TRBJ1-5	-	CASSLDQDGTQHF	TGTGCCAGCAGCTTAGACCAGGACGGCACCCAGCATTTT
TRBV27	-	TRBJ2-7	-	CASSLSPSSFEQYF	TGTGCCAGCAGTTTATCCCCCTCTTCTTTCGAGCAGTACTTC